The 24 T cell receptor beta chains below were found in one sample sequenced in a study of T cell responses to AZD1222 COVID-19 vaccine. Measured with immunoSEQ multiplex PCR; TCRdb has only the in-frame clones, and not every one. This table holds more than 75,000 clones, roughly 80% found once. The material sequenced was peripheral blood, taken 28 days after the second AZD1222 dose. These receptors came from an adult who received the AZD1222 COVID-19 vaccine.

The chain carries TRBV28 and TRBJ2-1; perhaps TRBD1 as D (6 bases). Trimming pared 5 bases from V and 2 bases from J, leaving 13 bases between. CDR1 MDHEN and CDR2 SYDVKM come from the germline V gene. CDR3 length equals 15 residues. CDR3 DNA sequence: TGTGCCAGCAGTCTCTGGGGGACACCCTACAATGAGCAGTTCTTC. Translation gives CASSLWGTPYNEQFF. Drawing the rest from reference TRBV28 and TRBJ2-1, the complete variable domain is DVKVTQSSRYLVKRTGEKVFLECVQDMDHENMFWYRQDPGLGLRLIYFSYDVKMKEKGDIPEGYSVSREKKERFSLILESASTNQTSMYLCASSLWGTPYNEQFFGPGTRLTVL.

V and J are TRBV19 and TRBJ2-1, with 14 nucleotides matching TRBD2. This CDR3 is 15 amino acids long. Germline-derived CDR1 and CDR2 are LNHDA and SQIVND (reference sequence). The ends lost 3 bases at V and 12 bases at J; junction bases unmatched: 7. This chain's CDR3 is CASSIGLAGGQRQFF. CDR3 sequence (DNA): TGTGCCAGTAGTATTGGACTAGCGGGAGGCCAAAGGCAGTTCTTC.

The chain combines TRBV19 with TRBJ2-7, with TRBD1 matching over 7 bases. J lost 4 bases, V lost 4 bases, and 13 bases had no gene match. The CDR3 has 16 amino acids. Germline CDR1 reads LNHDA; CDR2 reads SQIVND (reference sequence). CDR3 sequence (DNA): TGTGCCAGTAGTACCTCGAGAGGGGGACAGCCTTACGAGCAGTACTTC. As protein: CASSTSRGGQPYEQYF.

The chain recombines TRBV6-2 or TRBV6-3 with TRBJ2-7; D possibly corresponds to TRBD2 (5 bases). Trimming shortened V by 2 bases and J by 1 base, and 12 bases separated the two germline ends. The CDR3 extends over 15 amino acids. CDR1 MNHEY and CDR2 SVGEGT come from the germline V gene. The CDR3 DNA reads TGTGCCAGCAGTTACCTCCCTAGCAGATCCTACGAGCAGTACTTC. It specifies CASSYLPSRSYEQYF.

The CDR3 bases are TGTGCCAGCAGTTACAGGGGGGGCACAGATACGCAGTATTTT. Residues: CASSYRGGTDTQYF. This rearrangement joins TRBV6-5 to TRBJ2-3; the D gene could be TRBD1 or TRBD2 (6 bases each). Trimming took 2 bases from V and 1 from J, leaving 7 bases between them. In germline, CDR1 is MNHEY, CDR2 SVGAGI. The CDR3 loop spans 14 amino acids.

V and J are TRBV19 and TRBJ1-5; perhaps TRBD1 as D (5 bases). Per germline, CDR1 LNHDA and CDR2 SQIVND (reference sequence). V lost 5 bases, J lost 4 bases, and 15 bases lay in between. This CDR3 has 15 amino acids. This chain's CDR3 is CASSRQPPGNQPQHF. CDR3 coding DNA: TGTGCCAGTAGTCGCCAACCCCCAGGGAATCAGCCCCAGCATTTT.

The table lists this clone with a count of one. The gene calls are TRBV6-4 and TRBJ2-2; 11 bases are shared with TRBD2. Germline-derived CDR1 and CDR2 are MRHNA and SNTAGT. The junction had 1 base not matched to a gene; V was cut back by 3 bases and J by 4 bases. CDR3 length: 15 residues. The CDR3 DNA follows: TGTGCCAGCAGTGATAGCGGGAGGGCCACCGGGGAGCTGTTTTTT. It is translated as CASSDSGRATGELFF.

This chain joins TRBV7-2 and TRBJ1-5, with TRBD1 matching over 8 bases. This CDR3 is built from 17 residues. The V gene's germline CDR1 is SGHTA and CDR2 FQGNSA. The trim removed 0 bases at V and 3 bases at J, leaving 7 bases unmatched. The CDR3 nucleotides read TGTGCCAGCAGCTTAGCGGGGGGGACAGGCCCCAATCAGCCCCAGCATTTT. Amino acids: CASSLAGGTGPNQPQHF.

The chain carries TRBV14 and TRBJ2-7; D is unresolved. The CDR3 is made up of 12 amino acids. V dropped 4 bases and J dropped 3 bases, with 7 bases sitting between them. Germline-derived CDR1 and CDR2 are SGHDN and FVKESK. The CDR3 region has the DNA TGTGCCAGCAGCCCCGATCACTACGAGCAGTACTTC. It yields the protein CASSPDHYEQYF.

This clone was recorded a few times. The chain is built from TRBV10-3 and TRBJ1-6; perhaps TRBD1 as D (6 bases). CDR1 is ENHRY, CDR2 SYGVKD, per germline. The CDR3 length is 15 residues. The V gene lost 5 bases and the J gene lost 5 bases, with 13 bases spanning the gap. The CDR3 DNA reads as TGTGCCATCAGTACCGAGGGGGGCAATAATTCACCCCTCCACTTT. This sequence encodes CAISTEGGNNSPLHF.

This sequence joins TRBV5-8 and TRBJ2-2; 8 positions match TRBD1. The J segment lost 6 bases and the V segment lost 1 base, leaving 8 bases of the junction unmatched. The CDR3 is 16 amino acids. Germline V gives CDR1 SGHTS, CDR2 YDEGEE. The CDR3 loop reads CASSLFTAGGSGELFF. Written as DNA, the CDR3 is TGTGCCAGCAGCTTGTTCACGGCAGGGGGCTCCGGGGAGCTGTTTTTT. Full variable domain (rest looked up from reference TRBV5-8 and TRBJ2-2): EAGVTQSPTHLIKTRGQQATLRCSPISGHTSVYWYQQALGLGLQFLLWYDEGEERNRGNFPPRFSGRQFPNYSSELNVNALELEDSALYLCASSLFTAGGSGELFFGEGSRLTVL.

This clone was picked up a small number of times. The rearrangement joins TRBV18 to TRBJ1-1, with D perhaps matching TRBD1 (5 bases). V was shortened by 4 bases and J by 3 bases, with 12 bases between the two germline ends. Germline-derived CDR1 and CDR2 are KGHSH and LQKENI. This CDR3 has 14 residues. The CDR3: CASSRGQGHTEAFF. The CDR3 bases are TGTGCCAGCTCACGCGGGCAGGGCCACACTGAAGCTTTCTTT.

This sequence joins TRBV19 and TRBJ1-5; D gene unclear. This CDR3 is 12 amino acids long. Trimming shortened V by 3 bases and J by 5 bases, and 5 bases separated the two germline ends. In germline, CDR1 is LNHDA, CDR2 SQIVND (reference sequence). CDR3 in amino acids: CASSMGDQPQHF. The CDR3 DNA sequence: TGTGCCAGTAGTATGGGAGATCAGCCCCAGCATTTT.

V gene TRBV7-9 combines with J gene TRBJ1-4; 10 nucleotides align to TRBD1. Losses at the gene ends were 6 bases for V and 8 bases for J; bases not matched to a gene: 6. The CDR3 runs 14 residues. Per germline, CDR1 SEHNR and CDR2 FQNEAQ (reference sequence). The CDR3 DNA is TGTGCCAGCAGTCGACAGGGGGCTCGAGAAAAACTGTTTTTT. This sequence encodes CASSRQGAREKLFF.

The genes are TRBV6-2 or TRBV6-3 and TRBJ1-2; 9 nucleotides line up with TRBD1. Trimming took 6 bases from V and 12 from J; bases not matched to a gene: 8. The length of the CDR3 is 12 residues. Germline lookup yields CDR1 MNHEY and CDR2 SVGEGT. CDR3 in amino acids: CASSPGDRVHTF. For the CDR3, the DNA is TGTGCCAGCAGCCCTGGGGACAGGGTCCACACCTTC.

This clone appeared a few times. The CDR3 DNA reads TGTGCCAGCAGCCACAGGGGTAGCAATCAGCCCCAGCATTTT. It codes for CASSHRGSNQPQHF. J is TRBJ1-5 and V is TRBV3-1 (or the pseudogene TRBV3-2); TRBD1 is a possible D gene (6 bases). Trimming cost V 3 bases and J 0 bases, with 6 bases left between them. CDR1 and CDR2 (germline): LGHDT, YNNKEL (reference sequence). The CDR3 runs to 14 residues.

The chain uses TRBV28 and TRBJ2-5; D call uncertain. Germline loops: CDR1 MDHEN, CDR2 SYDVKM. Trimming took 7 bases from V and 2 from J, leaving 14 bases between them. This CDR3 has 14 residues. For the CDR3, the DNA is TGTGCCAGCACCCAATTGGCACGGCAAGAGACCCAGTACTTC. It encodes CASTQLARQETQYF.

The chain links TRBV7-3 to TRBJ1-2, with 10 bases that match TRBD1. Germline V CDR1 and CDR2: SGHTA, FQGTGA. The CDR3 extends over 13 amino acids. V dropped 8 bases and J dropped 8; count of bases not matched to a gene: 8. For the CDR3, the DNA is TGTGCCAGCGGGGGACAGGGGAACGACGGCTACACCTTC. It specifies CASGGQGNDGYTF.

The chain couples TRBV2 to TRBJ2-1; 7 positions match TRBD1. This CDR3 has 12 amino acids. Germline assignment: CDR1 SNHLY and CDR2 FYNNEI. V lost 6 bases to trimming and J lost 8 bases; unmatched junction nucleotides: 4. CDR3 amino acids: CASRRGGDEQFF. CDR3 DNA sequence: TGTGCCAGCAGGAGAGGGGGCGATGAGCAGTTCTTC. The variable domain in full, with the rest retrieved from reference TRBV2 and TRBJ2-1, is EPEVTQTPSHQVTQMGQEVILRCVPISNHLYFYWYRQILGQKVEFLVSFYNNEISEKSEIFDDQFSVERPDGSNFTLKIRSTKLEDSAMYFCASRRGGDEQFFGPGTRLTVL.

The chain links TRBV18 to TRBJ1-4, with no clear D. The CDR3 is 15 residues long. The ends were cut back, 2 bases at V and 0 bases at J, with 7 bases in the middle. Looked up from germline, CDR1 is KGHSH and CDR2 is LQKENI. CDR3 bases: TGTGCCAGCTCACCAGCGCCCTCAACTAATGAAAAACTGTTTTTT. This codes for CASSPAPSTNEKLFF.

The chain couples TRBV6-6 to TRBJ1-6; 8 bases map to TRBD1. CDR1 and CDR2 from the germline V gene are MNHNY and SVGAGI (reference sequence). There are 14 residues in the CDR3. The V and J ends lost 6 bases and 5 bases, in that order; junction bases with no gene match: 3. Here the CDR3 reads CASSRGQDNSPLHF. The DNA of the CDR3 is TGTGCCAGCAGCCGGGGACAGGATAATTCACCCCTCCACTTT.

The CDR3 nucleotides read TGTGCCAGCAGCTTGGCCCCAGGGCATAACTATGGCTACACCTTC. Its protein is CASSLAPGHNYGYTF. The J gene is TRBJ1-2, the V gene TRBV7-9; tentative D call: TRBD1 (5 bases). Germline V gene data show CDR1 as SEHNR and CDR2 as FQNEAQ (reference sequence). The CDR3 covers 15 residues. The V gene lost 3 bases and the J gene lost 1 base, with 12 bases spanning the gap.

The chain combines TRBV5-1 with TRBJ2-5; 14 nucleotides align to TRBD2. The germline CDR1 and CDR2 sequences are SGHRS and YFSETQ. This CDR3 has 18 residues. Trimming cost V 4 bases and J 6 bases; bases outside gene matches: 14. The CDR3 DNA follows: TGCGCCAGCAGCAGGAACCTAGGGACTAGCGGGAGTTTTAAGACCCAGTACTTC. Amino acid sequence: CASSRNLGTSGSFKTQYF.

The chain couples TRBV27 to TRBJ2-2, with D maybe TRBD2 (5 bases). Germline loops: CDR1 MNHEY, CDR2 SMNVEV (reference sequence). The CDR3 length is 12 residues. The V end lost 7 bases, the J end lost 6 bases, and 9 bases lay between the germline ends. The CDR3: CASTDSAGELFF. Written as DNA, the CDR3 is TGTGCCAGCACGGACTCCGCCGGGGAGCTGTTTTTT.